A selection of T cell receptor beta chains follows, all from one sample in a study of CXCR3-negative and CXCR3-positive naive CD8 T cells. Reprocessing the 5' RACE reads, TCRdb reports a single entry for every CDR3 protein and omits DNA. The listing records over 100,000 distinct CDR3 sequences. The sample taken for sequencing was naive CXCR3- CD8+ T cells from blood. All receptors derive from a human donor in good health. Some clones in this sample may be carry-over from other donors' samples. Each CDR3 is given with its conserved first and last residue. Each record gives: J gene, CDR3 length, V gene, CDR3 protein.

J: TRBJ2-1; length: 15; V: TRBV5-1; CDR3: CASSWDPSSYNEQFF
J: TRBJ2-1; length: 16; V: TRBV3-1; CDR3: CASSQRPGQGYNEQFF
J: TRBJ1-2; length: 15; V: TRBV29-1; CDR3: CSVEGHIGTDYGYTF
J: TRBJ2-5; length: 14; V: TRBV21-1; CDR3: CASSKGLVFETQYF
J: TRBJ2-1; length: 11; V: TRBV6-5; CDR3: CASVAADEQFF
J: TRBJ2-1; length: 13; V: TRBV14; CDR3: CASSHGGSNEQFF
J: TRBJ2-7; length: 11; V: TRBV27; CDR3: CASGGTGEQYF
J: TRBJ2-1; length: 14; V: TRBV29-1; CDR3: CSGGPRGVGNEQFF
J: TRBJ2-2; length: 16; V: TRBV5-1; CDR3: CASSLVGTSHTGELFF
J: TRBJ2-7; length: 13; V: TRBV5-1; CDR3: CASSWTGAYEQYF
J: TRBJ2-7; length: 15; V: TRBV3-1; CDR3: CASSQEGLAIYEQYF
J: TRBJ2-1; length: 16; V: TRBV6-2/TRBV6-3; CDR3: CASSYPPQGAYNEQFF
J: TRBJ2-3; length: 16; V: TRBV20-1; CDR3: CSARDSAARSTDTQYF
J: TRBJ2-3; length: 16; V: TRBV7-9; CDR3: CASSLTGGERTDTQYF
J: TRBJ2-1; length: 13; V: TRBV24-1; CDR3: CATSDFRWNEQFF
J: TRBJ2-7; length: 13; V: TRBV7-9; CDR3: CASSWGPTYEQYF
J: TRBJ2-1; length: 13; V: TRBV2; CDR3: CASKASGGNEQFF
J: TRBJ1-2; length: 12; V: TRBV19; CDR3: CASDGGTGGYTF
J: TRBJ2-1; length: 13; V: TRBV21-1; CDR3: CASSKGRVHEQFF
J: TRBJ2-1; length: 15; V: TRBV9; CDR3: CASSVEGEPYNEQFF
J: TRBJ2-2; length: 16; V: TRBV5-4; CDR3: CASSLSSLGKPGELFF
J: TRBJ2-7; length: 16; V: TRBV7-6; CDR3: CASSLRSPLVSDEQYF
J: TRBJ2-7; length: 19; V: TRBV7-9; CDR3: CASSFPLGLAGGTSYEQYF
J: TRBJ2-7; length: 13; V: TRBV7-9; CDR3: CASSRDRPYQQYF
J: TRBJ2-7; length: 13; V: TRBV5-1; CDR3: CASRSRFGDEQYF
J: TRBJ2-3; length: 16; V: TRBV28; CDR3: CASSTRVPAWTDTQYF
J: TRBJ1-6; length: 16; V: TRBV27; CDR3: CASRLGAFHQNSPLHF
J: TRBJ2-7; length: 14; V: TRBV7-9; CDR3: CASSLVGRSYEQYF
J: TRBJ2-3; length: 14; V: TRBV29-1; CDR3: CSVERGKLTDTQYF